This passage covers 5 T cell receptor beta chains from one sample sequenced in a study of identical twins' blood T cells. In TCRdb, the 5' RACE reads were re-called with MiXCR into one record per CDR3 protein. The sample has 350,000 to 400,000 distinct CDR3 sequences; over 25% are singletons. The sequencing sample was made of PBMCs. The receptors were sampled from a woman aged 18-55 years in good health.

The chain recombines TRBV7-6 with TRBJ1-1; 9 bases are shared with TRBD1. V lost 4 bases, J lost 10 bases, and 10 bases stayed unmatched. Germline V gene lookup returns CDR1 SGHVS and CDR2 FNYEAQ. This CDR3 spans 14 amino acids. In DNA form, the CDR3 reads TGTGCCAGCAGCTCTGAACAGGGGGCTATGAGAGCTTTCTTT. Encoded protein: CASSSEQGAMRAFF.

J is TRBJ2-3 and V is TRBV5-1, with 8 positions matching TRBD1. V gave up 4 bases and J gave up 3 bases; unmatched junction bases: 10. This CDR3 is built from 16 residues. Germline assignment: CDR1 SGHRS and CDR2 YFSETQ. CDR3 sequence reads: CASSTRQGSLTDTQYF. The CDR3 DNA reads as TGCGCCAGCAGCACAAGACAGGGGTCCTTAACAGATACGCAGTATTTT.

V is TRBV27 and J is TRBJ2-1, with D perhaps TRBD1 (5 bases). Trimming cost V 5 bases and J 8 bases, with 19 bases left between them. The CDR3 is 15 residues long. Germline V gene data show CDR1 as MNHEY and CDR2 as SMNVEV (reference sequence). CDR3 in DNA: TGTGCCAGCAGTCTTATCCGTGGCAGGGCGGATGAGCAGTTCTTC. Residues: CASSLIRGRADEQFF.

This clonotype has only a few counts. The gene calls are TRBV28 and TRBJ2-7; 7 bases are a match to TRBD2. The CDR3 extends over 13 amino acids. Germline V gene lookup returns CDR1 MDHEN and CDR2 SYDVKM. Trimming at V came to 3 bases and at J to 4 bases, leaving 3 bases not matched to a gene. The CDR3 spells CASSFGGGYEQYF. In DNA form, the CDR3 reads TGTGCCAGCAGTTTTGGGGGGGGTTACGAGCAGTACTTC.

This chain connects TRBV6-2 or TRBV6-3 to TRBJ2-5, with 8 bases fitting TRBD1. The CDR3 loop spans 15 amino acids. Trimming at V came to 4 bases and at J to 4 bases, leaving 8 bases not matched to a gene. Germline V gene lookup returns CDR1 MNHEY and CDR2 SVGEGT. The CDR3 loop is CASSSFGQGGETQYF. CDR3 in DNA: TGTGCCAGCAGTTCGTTTGGACAGGGCGGAGAGACCCAGTACTTC.